The 20 T cell receptor beta chains in this list originate from one sample, sequenced in a study of T cells in Graves' hyperthyroidism and ophthalmopathy. Amplified TCR beta CDR3 regions derived from RNA transcripts. HTBI primers were employed in a first-round RT-PCR of the TCR CDR3. Each CDR3 protein gets one entry after TCRdb re-called the multiplex PCR reads with MiXCR. The data hold some 760,000 distinct CDR3 sequences, with roughly 15% observed a single time. Source material: blood. These receptors all stem from a woman aged 18 to 35 with Graves' hyperthyroidism.

A few counts support this clonotype. The chain combines TRBV7-8 with TRBJ1-1; D uncertain. V was trimmed by 4 bases and J by 3 bases, leaving 9 bases between them. CDR3 length: 13 residues. In germline, CDR1 is SGHVS, CDR2 FQNEAQ. CDR3 sequence: CASSSLTHTEAFF. For the CDR3, the DNA is TGTGCCAGCAGCTCCCTGACCCACACTGAAGCTTTCTTT. The full variable domain, completed using reference TRBV7-8 and TRBJ1-1, is GAGVSQSPRYKVAKRGQDVALRCDPISGHVSLFWYQQALGQGPEFLTYFQNEAQLDKSGLPSDRFFAERPEGSVSTLKIQRTQQEDSAVYLCASSSLTHTEAFFGQGTRLTVV.

Many counts were recorded for this clonotype. The rearrangement links TRBV27 to TRBJ2-1, with D possibly called TRBD1 or TRBD2 (6 bases each). Germline V gene sequence: CDR1 MNHEY, CDR2 SMNVEV (reference sequence). This CDR3 is built from 14 residues. V shed 7 bases and J shed 7 bases, with 17 bases lying between them. Here the CDR3 reads CASILGVGGNEQFF. In nucleotides, the CDR3 is TGTGCCAGCATCTTAGGGGTAGGGGGGAATGAGCAGTTCTTC.

The chain is built from TRBV12-3 or TRBV12-4 and TRBJ2-4; the match to TRBD2 covers 10 bases. The CDR3 runs 16 residues. With V trimmed by 5 bases and J by 1 base, 5 bases remained unmatched. The CDR3 loop is CASSPTSGWAKNIQYF. The CDR3 coding sequence is TGTGCCAGCAGTCCGACTAGCGGGTGGGCCAAAAACATTCAGTACTTC.

This clonotype was seen a few times. The genes are TRBV19 and TRBJ1-1; D remains ambiguous. The CDR3 length is 12 residues. Germline V gene lookup returns CDR1 LNHDA and CDR2 SQIVND (reference sequence). The ends were cut back, 3 bases at V and 4 bases at J, with 6 bases in the middle. The CDR3 region is CASSIWGTEAFF. The CDR3 DNA reads as TGTGCCAGTAGTATCTGGGGCACTGAAGCTTTCTTT.

At least ten counts were recorded for this clonotype. The CDR3 sequence is CASSPNPWTGSSYNEQFF. The CDR3 bases are TGCGCCAGCAGCCCTAACCCTTGGACAGGGAGCTCCTACAATGAGCAGTTCTTC. The chain links TRBV5-1 to TRBJ2-1; TRBD1 agrees at 8 bases. Looked up from germline, CDR1 is SGHRS and CDR2 is YFSETQ. The trim removed 4 bases at V and 0 bases at J, leaving 12 bases unmatched. The CDR3 contains 18 residues.

The table lists this clonotype with a few counts. The chain couples TRBV29-1 to TRBJ1-2; D unresolved. Germline-derived CDR1 and CDR2 are SQVTM and ANQGSEA. The CDR3 contains 12 residues. Trimming cost V 5 bases and J 4 bases, with 11 bases left between them. The CDR3 DNA reads as TGCAGCGTTCGAGGGATCGTCTATGGCTACACCTTC. Protein product: CSVRGIVYGYTF.

This clonotype was seen repeatedly, ten times or more. The J gene is TRBJ1-6, the V gene TRBV6-6; D perhaps matches TRBD1 (6 bases). This CDR3 is 15 amino acids long. V shed 2 bases and J shed 10 bases, with 15 bases lying between them. The V gene's germline CDR1 is MNHNY and CDR2 SVGAGI (reference sequence). For the CDR3, the DNA is TGTGCCAGCAGTTACGGTGGGACAACAAGGTCACCCCTCCACTTT. It is translated as CASSYGGTTRSPLHF.

This clonotype was observed many times. This chain joins TRBV11-2 and TRBJ2-3; TRBD1 might be the D (6 bases). Germline lookup yields CDR1 SGHAT and CDR2 FQNNGV. The CDR3 is 14 residues long. Trimming took off 1 base at V and 6 bases at J, with 11 bases between the two ends. The DNA for the CDR3 is TGTGCCAGCAGCTTAGCTGGGGGCGGGGATACGCAGTATTTT. The encoded protein is CASSLAGGGDTQYF.

The V call is TRBV20-1, the J call TRBJ2-3, with 7 bases identical to TRBD1. Germline CDR1 is DFQATT and CDR2 is SNEGSKA (reference sequence). This CDR3 has 10 residues. V was pared by 6 bases and J by 12 bases, with 6 bases of the junction left unmatched. The CDR3 reads CSAWDRSQYF. For the CDR3, the DNA is TGCAGTGCCTGGGACAGATCCCAGTATTTT.

This clonotype was seen many times. The rearrangement uses TRBV20-1 and TRBJ2-3, with 7 bases matching TRBD2. V was pared by 5 bases and J by 4 bases, with 9 bases of the junction left unmatched. The germline CDR1 and CDR2 sequences are DFQATT and SNEGSKA (reference sequence). This CDR3 contains 14 residues. As DNA, the CDR3 is TGCAGTGCTTCACCCGGGGCGGGAGCAGATACGCAGTATTTT. This encodes CSASPGAGADTQYF.

This clonotype occurred many times. V is TRBV5-4 and J is TRBJ2-2; TRBD2 might be the D (5 bases). The V end lost 0 bases, the J end lost 3 bases, and 6 bases lay between the germline ends. Germline loops: CDR1 SGHNT, CDR2 YYREEE (reference sequence). CDR3 length equals 14 residues. CDR3 residues: CASSLAGYTGELFF. The CDR3 DNA reads as TGTGCCAGCAGCTTGGCGGGGTACACCGGGGAGCTGTTTTTT.

Only a few counts were recorded for this clonotype. The V and J genes are TRBV30 and TRBJ2-2, with D possibly matching TRBD2 (5 bases). The CDR3 is 16 residues long. Germline V lookup: CDR1 GTSNPN, CDR2 SVGIG (reference sequence). V lost 0 bases and J 6 bases, leaving 17 bases between the germline ends. This chain's CDR3 is CAWSVVTRIRAGELFF. Written as DNA, the CDR3 is TGTGCCTGGAGTGTAGTTACTAGGATTAGGGCCGGGGAGCTGTTTTTT.

The J gene is TRBJ2-7, the V gene TRBV2; D unresolved. This CDR3 has 12 amino acids. Trimming left V 7 bases short and J 2 bases short, with 9 bases between. In germline, CDR1 is SNHLY, CDR2 FYNNEI. CDR3 sequence reads: CASIGLAYEQYF. The CDR3 region has the DNA TGTGCCAGCATAGGGCTAGCCTACGAGCAGTACTTC.

This clonotype was counted at least ten times. The CDR3 DNA reads as TGTGCCTGGATCACGGGGGCGGGGGACAATGAGCAGTTCTTC. It encodes CAWITGAGDNEQFF. The rearrangement uses TRBV30 and TRBJ2-1; D is perhaps TRBD2 (7 bases). The germline V gene has CDR1 GTSNPN and CDR2 SVGIG (reference sequence). V lost 4 bases to trimming and J lost 5 bases, with 15 bases between them. This CDR3 is built from 14 residues.

The V gene is TRBV2, the J gene TRBJ2-1; 13 bases are a match to TRBD2. Germline CDR1 is SNHLY and CDR2 is FYNNEI. CDR3 length: 16 amino acids. The V segment lost 8 bases and the J segment 1 base; nucleotides outside the gene matches: 5. The CDR3 DNA follows: TGTGCCAGCGGGACTAGCGGGAAAGGGTCCTACAATGAGCAGTTCTTC. It encodes CASGTSGKGSYNEQFF.

The CDR3 region has the DNA TGCAGTGCTAGGAGGGACAGGGGACTTGGCTACACCTTC. Encoded protein: CSARRDRGLGYTF. The chain uses TRBV20-1 and TRBJ1-2; TRBD1 matches 10 bases. This CDR3 contains 13 residues. The germline CDR1 and CDR2 sequences are DFQATT and SNEGSKA (reference sequence). V lost 3 bases to trimming and J lost 7 bases; unmatched junction nucleotides: 5.

This clonotype was seen at least ten times. The chain links TRBV3-1 to TRBJ2-1; D is unresolved. The CDR3 covers 15 residues. CDR1 is LGHDT and CDR2 is YNNKEL in the germline V gene (reference sequence). Trimming removed 4 bases from V and 5 bases from J, with 15 bases in between. The CDR3 region is CASSPSWLGDNEQFF. The CDR3 nucleotides read TGTGCCAGCAGCCCTAGTTGGCTCGGCGACAATGAGCAGTTCTTC.

This clonotype showed up many times. The chain has TRBV12-3 or TRBV12-4 and TRBJ2-3; D gene unclear. The CDR3 totals 13 residues. V was pared by 2 bases and J by 4 bases, with 7 bases between. The CDR3 protein is CASSLLLSDTQYF. CDR3 nucleotides: TGTGCCAGCAGTTTATTACTGTCAGATACGCAGTATTTT.

This clonotype has ten or more counts. The chain recombines TRBV7-2 with TRBJ2-4; tentative D call: TRBD2 (6 bases). V gave up 4 bases and J gave up 1 base, with 20 bases separating them. The CDR3 is made up of 18 amino acids. Germline assignment: CDR1 SGHTA and CDR2 FQGNSA. This CDR3 reads CASSSPGELRAAKNIQYF. CDR3 sequence (DNA): TGTGCCAGCAGCTCCCCGGGAGAGCTGCGGGCGGCCAAAAACATTCAGTACTTC. The full variable domain, completed using reference TRBV7-2 and TRBJ2-4, is GAGVSQSPSNKVTEKGKDVELRCDPISGHTALYWYRQSLGQGLEFLIYFQGNSAPDKSGLPSDRFSAERTGGSVSTLTIQRTQQEDSAVYLCASSSPGELRAAKNIQYFGAGTRLSVL.

This clonotype appeared a few times. V is TRBV7-2 and J is TRBJ2-2, with 10 bases lining up with TRBD2. Trimming at V came to 5 bases and at J to 2 bases, leaving 8 bases not matched to a gene. There are 17 residues in the CDR3. Per the germline V gene, CDR1 is SGHTA and CDR2 is FQGNSA. This CDR3 reads CASSPGLAIFNTGELFF. CDR3 coding DNA: TGTGCCAGCAGCCCGGGACTAGCGATATTTAACACCGGGGAGCTGTTTTTT.